This entry concerns a single T cell receptor (beta chain). Its target is not known. These data originate in a study of OX40 agonist ivuxolimab in advanced cancers. Across the study: Hepatocellular carcinoma, melanoma, renal cell or head and neck cancer affected the dose-escalation patients. Study-level points and caveats: Clonal expansion by week 6 occurred in CD4+ and CD8+ blood T cells (at 0.1 to 3.0 mg/kg). Compared with CD4+, CD8+ T cells on average had more expanded clones.

The protocol was immunoSEQ multiplex PCR, while the TCRdb copy is restricted to in-frame clones and leaves out a portion. This sample has about 20,000 clones, with about four fifths found just once. The CDR3 loop spans 13 amino acids. The V end was cut by 3 bases, the J end by 9 bases, with 12 bases between. Germline V gives CDR1 KGHSH, CDR2 LQKENI. The TCR comes from an adult with an advanced solid tumor such as melanoma, head and neck, liver or kidney cancer. The input for sequencing was CD4+ or CD8+ T cells sorted from blood, taken in a trial of the OX40 agonist ivuxolimab. V gene TRBV18 combines with J gene TRBJ2-1, with D possibly being TRBD2 (5 bases). This chain's CDR3 is CASSPPTGGEQFF. The CDR3 nucleotides are TGTGCCAGCTCACCTCCAACCGGAGGTGAGCAGTTCTTC.